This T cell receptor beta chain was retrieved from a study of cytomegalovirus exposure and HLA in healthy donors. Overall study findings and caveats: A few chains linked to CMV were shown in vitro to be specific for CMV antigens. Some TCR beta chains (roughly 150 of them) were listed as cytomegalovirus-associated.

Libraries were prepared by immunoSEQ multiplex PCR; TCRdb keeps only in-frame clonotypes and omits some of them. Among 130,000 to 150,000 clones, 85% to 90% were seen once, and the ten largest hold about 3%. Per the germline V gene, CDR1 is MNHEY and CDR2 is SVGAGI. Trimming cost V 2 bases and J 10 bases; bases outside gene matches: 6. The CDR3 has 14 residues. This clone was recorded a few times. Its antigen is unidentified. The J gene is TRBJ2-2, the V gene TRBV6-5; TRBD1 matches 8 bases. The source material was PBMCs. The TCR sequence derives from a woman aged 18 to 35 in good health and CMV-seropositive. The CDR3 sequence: CASSYGQGLAELFF. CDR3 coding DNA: TGTGCCAGCAGTTACGGACAGGGTCTAGCGGAGCTGTTTTTT.